This T cell receptor beta chain comes out of a study of cytomegalovirus exposure and HLA in healthy donors. This clone is a singleton in its sample. Antigen: not known. The donors, nominally healthy at sampling, likely had unrecorded immune exposures. The junction had 4 bases not matched to a gene; V was cut back by 3 bases and J by 1 base. The CDR3 sequence is 16 residues long. Germline lookup yields CDR1 SGDLS and CDR2 YYNGEE. The study's findings and limits: A later analysis reportedly identified an Asian-associated ancestry cluster as carrying fewer N-insertions than the approximately 640-donor mean. For TCR beta chains, V- and J-gene trimming was later linked to a missense DCLRE1C variant. The study dropped some indistinguishable V segments, TRBV6-2 and TRBV6-3 among them.

The PCR was carried out with 60 Vbeta primers and 13 Jbeta primers. Profiling relied on immunoSEQ multiplex PCR, and the TCRdb table lists in-frame clones only, not all of them. The repertoire has 180,000 or so clones, around 85% of them found once; the top ten carry about a tenth. The sequenced sample was PBMCs. This chain links TRBV9 with TRBJ2-3; TRBD2 matches at 11 bases. This clonotype was obtained from a man aged 18 to 29 in good health and CMV-seropositive. CDR3 sequence (DNA): TGTGCCAGCAGCGCCGGGACTAGCGGCCGCACAGATACGCAGTATTTT. As protein: CASSAGTSGRTDTQYF.